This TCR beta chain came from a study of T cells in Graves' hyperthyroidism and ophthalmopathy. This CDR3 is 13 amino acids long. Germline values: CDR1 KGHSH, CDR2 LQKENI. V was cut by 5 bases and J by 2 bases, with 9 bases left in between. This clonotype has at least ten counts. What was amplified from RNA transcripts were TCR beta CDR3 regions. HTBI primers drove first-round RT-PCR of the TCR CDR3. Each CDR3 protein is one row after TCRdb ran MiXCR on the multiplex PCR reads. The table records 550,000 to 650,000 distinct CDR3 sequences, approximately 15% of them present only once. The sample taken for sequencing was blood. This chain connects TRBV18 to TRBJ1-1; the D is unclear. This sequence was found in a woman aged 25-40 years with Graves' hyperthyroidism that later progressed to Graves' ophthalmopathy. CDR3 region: CASSATDNTEAFF. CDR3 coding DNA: TGTGCCAGCTCAGCCACTGACAACACTGAAGCTTTCTTT.